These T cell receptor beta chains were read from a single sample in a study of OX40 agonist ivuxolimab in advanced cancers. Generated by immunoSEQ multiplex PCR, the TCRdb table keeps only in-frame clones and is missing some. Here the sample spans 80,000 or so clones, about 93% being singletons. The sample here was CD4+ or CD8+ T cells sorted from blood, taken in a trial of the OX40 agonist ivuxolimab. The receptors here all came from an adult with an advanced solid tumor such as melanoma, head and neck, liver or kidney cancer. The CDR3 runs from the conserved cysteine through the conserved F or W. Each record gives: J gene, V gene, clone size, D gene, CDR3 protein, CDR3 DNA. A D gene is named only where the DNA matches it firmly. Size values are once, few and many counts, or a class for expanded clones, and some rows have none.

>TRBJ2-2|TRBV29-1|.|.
CSVHGESGELFF
TGCAGCGTGCATGGGGAGTCCGGGGAGCTGTTTTTT
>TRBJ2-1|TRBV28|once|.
CASSFPKRNEQFF
TGTGCCAGCAGTTTCCCGAAACGCAATGAGCAGTTCTTC
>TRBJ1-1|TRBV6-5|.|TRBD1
CASSYQGQGYTEAFF
TGTGCCAGCAGTTACCAAGGACAGGGCTACACTGAAGCTTTCTTT
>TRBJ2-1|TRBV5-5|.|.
CASSLEGSYNEQFF
TGTGCCAGCAGCTTGGAAGGCAGTTACAATGAGCAGTTCTTC
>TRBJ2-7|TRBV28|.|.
CASRSTGPTPYEQYF
TGTGCCAGCAGATCTACAGGGCCTACTCCCTACGAGCAGTACTTC
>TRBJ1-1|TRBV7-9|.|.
CASSLGAESGAFF
TGTGCCAGCAGCTTAGGGGCTGAGTCAGGGGCTTTCTTT
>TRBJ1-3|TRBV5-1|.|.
CASSLTTGAGNTIYF
TGCGCCAGCAGCCTCACGACAGGAGCAGGAAACACCATATATTTT
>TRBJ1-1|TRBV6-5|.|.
CASSDQTSTEAFF
TGTGCCAGCAGTGACCAGACAAGCACTGAAGCTTTCTTT
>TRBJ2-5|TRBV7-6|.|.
CASSCTGTQETQYF
TGTGCCAGCAGTTGCACAGGGACCCAAGAGACCCAGTACTTC
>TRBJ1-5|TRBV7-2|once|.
CASSLWAGDGNQPQHF
TGTGCCAGCAGCTTATGGGCGGGGGATGGCAATCAGCCCCAGCATTTT
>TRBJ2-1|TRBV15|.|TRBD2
CATSREGGRMDNEQFF
TGTGCCACCAGCAGAGAAGGCGGGAGAATGGACAATGAGCAGTTCTTC
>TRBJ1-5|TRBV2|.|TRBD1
CASSASRGSHQPQHF
TGTGCCAGCAGCGCTAGCAGGGGGAGTCATCAGCCCCAGCATTTT
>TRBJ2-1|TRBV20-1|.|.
CSASREKEFF
TGCAGTGCTTCCCGGGAGAAGGAGTTCTTC
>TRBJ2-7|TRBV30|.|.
CAWSHPFGEQYF
TGTGCCTGGAGTCACCCTTTTGGGGAGCAGTACTTC
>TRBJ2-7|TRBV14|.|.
CASSQDGTGYAEQYF
TGTGCCAGCAGCCAAGATGGAACAGGGTATGCCGAGCAGTACTTC
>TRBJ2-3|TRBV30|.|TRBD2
CAWSPPGLRGDTQYF
TGTGCCTGGAGTCCCCCGGGACTAAGGGGTGATACGCAGTATTTT
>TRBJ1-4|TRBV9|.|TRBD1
CASSDDRGDGKLFF
TGTGCCAGCAGCGACGACAGGGGGGATGGAAAACTGTTTTTT
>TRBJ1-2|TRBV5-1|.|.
CASSPRQLHDGYTF
TGCGCCAGCAGCCCAAGACAGTTGCATGATGGCTACACCTTC
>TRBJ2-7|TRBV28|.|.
CASSLWDSTAWYEQYF
TGTGCCAGCAGTTTATGGGACAGTACAGCGTGGTACGAGCAGTACTTC
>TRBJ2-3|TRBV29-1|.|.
CSVEDIGYSQYF
TGCAGCGTTGAAGATATCGGTTACTCGCAGTATTTT
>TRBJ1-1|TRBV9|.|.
CASTRMGEANTEAFF
TGTGCCAGCACTCGAATGGGTGAGGCGAACACTGAAGCTTTCTTT
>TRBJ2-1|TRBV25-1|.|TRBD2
CASRGTSGSLSNEQFF
TGTGCCAGCAGGGGAACTAGCGGGAGTCTAAGCAATGAGCAGTTCTTC